This T cell receptor beta chain was documented in a study of shared clonotypes between healthy human individuals (dated by TCRdb to 2020 to 2022). Turning to the overall study: The cohort comprised a couple of women and a few men aged 18 to 49 years. The study deeply sequenced blood TCR repertoires of five healthy adults to estimate repertoire size and the extent of clonotype sharing between individuals. Libraries were prepared and TCR repertoires were sequenced by different laboratories using diverse techniques, in order to increase sequencing depth and limit assay-specific biases. Between about 0.94 and 8.9 billion PBMCs per donor were obtained by leukapheresis. What the work shows at the level of the full study, not this receptor alone: Pairwise subsampling led to the expectation that sequencing depth would affect the degree of clonotype sharing among donors. Sampling was limited to blood, and TCR repertoires in tissue likely differ from TCR repertoires in blood. The genetic and exposure-history diversity represented was limited by the small number of donors.

Using the deep immunoSEQ assay, TCR CDR3 regions were amplified from genomic DNA by multiplex PCR. Genomic DNA extracted from each cell subset was distributed evenly over all wells of several immunoSEQ 96-well plates, and each plate served as one replicate. Each replicate PCR for unsorted PBMC received around 330 ng genomic DNA, equal to about 30,000 T cell genomes. Ten immunoSEQ deep assay plates were used to sequence the unsorted PBMC genomic DNA. The purified libraries were quantified using a Qubit 3.0 fluorometer, sized with a Bioanalyzer 2100, and then quantified again using the KAPA Library Quantification kit. Every immunoSEQ 96-well plate was sequenced on a separate single-read 150-cycle Illumina NextSeq 550 flow cell. The study's own analysis went as follows. Because only junctional sequences without quality scores were contained in the immunoSEQ output, filtering matching that applied to full-length reads could not be performed. To assign V/J genes and CDR3, sequences were annotated using PyIR, a Python wrapper for IgBLAST v1.9, with IMGT germline references. Reads with weak V/J assignments (E-value above 1e-6), missing CDR3, stop codons, out-of-frame junctions, or ambiguous translated residues were removed. A V3J clonotype was defined by an identical inferred V gene, J gene, and CDR3 amino acid sequence. To compute the percentage overlap between repertoires, the number of shared unique clonotypes was divided by the size of the smaller repertoire. RTK rarefaction, the Chao1 estimator, and Recon v2.1 estimates of unobserved clonotypes were used to assess repertoire richness. The immuneACCESS repertoire file appears here via TCRdb, limited to in-frame rearrangements. These files lack a portion of the clones; in checked studies, under half of the deficit traces to unresolved V genes, and the cause of the others is not known. V and J calls and clone size are those listed in that table; D and trimming were worked out from the DNA. The sample has about 470,000 clones on record, about 76% of them singletons. The top ten clonotypes cover less than 15% of the sample.

The donors were healthy, HIV-negative adults who had no recently reported acute infections or vaccinations. Every donor was a Caucasian adult living in Nashville, Tennessee, USA. For unsorted samples, around 85 million PBMCs were counted, and genomic DNA was extracted using the QIAamp DNA Blood Mini kit. Blood was collected by leukapheresis, and PBMCs were isolated by Ficoll-Histopaque density gradient centrifugation and then cryopreserved in liquid nitrogen vapor phase. This clone was counted only a few times. Its antigen has not been determined. Base qualities were left out, and no much larger clone turns up one base away. From the germline V gene (reference sequence), CDR1 is SGHNT and CDR2 is YYREEE. From the cysteine up to the phenylalanine, the CDR3 has a length of 16 residues. Left in the record is the CDR3 DNA by itself, 48 bases read in frame from the first base. Trimming leaves V shorter by 2 bases and J shorter by 1 base, with the junction holding 5 bases beyond the gene matches.

The clonotype was recovered from a woman aged 40 to 50 in good health. Some clones in this sample may be carry-over from other donors' samples. The rearranged segments are TRBV5-4 and TRBJ1-1; 10 of the junction bases match TRBD1. The material sequenced was PBMCs. The nucleotide sequence reads as follows: TGTGCCAGCAGCTTCGGACAGGGGGATTGGAACACTGAAGCTTTCTTT. It is translated as CASSFGQGDWNTEAFF.